This record covers a single TCR beta chain. The antigen remains undetermined. The sample belongs to a study of T-cell memory formation after mild COVID-19. The wider study: For the most part, TCR clusters were specific to one donor. Whole-study findings and limits: Clonal second-wave expansions that peaked on day 37 had unconfirmed SARS-CoV-2 specificity.

This CDR3 has 14 residues. V lost 2 bases to trimming and J lost 4 bases, with 11 bases between them. CDR1 and CDR2 (germline): LNHDA, SQIVND (reference sequence). Using its own MiXCR run on the 5' RACE reads, TCRdb lists one record per CDR3 protein. The sample lists over 450,000 distinct CDR3 sequences, around 21% occurring once. Material: PBMCs or a T cell subset sorted from them (not recorded which). This TCR derives from an adult woman who had mild COVID-19 (a few samples of this study predate the infection). Cell type and time point are not known. The V call is TRBV19, the J call TRBJ2-5, with D maybe TRBD2 (5 bases). The CDR3 loop reads CASSIRQAGETQYF. For the CDR3, the DNA is TGTGCCAGTAGTATACGCCAGGCGGGAGAGACCCAGTACTTC.